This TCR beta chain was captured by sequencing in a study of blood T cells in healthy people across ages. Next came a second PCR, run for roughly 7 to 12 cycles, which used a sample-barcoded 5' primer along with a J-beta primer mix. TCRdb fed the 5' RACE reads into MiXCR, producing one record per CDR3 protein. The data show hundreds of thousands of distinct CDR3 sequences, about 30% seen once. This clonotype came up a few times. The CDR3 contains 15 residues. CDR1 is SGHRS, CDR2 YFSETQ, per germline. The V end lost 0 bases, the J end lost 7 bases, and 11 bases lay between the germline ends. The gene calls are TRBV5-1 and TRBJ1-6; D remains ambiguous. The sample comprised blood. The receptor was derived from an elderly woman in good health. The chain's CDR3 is CASSLDGASNSPLHF. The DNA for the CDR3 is TGCGCCAGCAGCTTGGACGGCGCATCCAATTCACCCCTCCACTTT. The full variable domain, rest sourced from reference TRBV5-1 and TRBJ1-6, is KAGVTQTPRYLIKTRGQQVTLSCSPISGHRSVSWYQQTPGQGLQFLFEYFSETQRNKGNFPGRFSGRQFSNSRSEMNVSTLELGDSALYLCASSLDGASNSPLHFGNGTRLTVT.